One and the same sample provided the 20 T cell receptor beta chains below, sequenced in a study of blood T cell repertoires in COVID-19. Produced via immunoSEQ multiplex PCR; TCRdb's table is partial and in-frame only. The sample contains 250,000 or so clones, about 82% of which appear only once. Specimen: PBMCs or T cells enriched from blood (not recorded which). The receptors originated from a woman aged 50 to 60 who had recovered from COVID-19.

This clone has just one count. The chain employs TRBV5-4 and TRBJ2-7; D is unclear. The V and J ends lost 4 bases and 8 bases respectively, with 19 bases between them. Germline CDR1 and CDR2: SGHNT and YYREEE (reference sequence). The CDR3 is 14 residues long. CDR3 sequence: CASSLGESSPQQYF. CDR3 nucleotides: TGTGCCAGCAGCCTCGGTGAGAGCTCACCCCAGCAGTACTTC.

The CDR3 here is CASSQNLGAGGELFF. The CDR3 nucleotides read TGCGCCAGCAGCCAAAACCTGGGGGCGGGCGGGGAGCTGTTTTTT. This chain connects TRBV4-3 to TRBJ2-2, with a possible D match to TRBD1 (6 bases). The CDR3 extends over 15 amino acids. Germline V lookup: CDR1 LGHNA, CDR2 YSLEER. The V and J ends lost 2 bases and 7 bases respectively, with 14 bases between them.

V is TRBV7-9 and J is TRBJ2-4; TRBD2 is a possible D gene (6 bases). The CDR3 covers 13 residues. Trimming shortened V by 3 bases and J by 9 bases, and 12 bases separated the two germline ends. Germline V CDR1 and CDR2: SEHNR, FQNEAQ (reference sequence). CDR3: CASSLGGRSIQYF. As DNA, the CDR3 is TGTGCCAGCAGCTTGGGGGGTCGAAGCATTCAGTACTTC.

CDR3 coding DNA: TGTGCCAGCAGTCCGTTACTAGCGGGGGCAAGCTCCTACAATGAGCAGTTCTTC. Residues: CASSPLLAGASSYNEQFF. The chain links TRBV28 to TRBJ2-1; 11 nucleotides line up with TRBD2. Germline V gene data show CDR1 as MDHEN and CDR2 as SYDVKM. CDR3 length: 18 residues. The V and J ends lost 5 bases and 0 bases, in that order; junction bases with no gene match: 9.

This chain joins TRBV5-4 and TRBJ2-2; possible D gene TRBD2, 6 bases. Deletions cut 5 bases from V and 4 bases from J, with 12 bases between. Germline lookup yields CDR1 SGHNT and CDR2 YYREEE (reference sequence). The CDR3 is 14 amino acids. The CDR3 is CASSWDSGTGELFF. CDR3 DNA: TGTGCCAGCAGTTGGGACTCTGGCACCGGGGAGCTGTTTTTT.

This chain uses TRBV4-1 with TRBJ1-2; tentative D call: TRBD1 (6 bases). This CDR3 has 15 residues. CDR1 and CDR2 from the germline V gene are MGHRA and YSYEKL. With 3 bases removed from V and 3 bases from J, the gap between germline ends came to 14 bases. The DNA for the CDR3 is TGCGCCAGCAGCCACCAAAACAGGGATCACTATGGCTACACCTTC. Its protein product is CASSHQNRDHYGYTF.

The chain couples TRBV25-1 to TRBJ2-5, with 10 bases that match TRBD2. CDR3 size: 15 residues. Germline lookup yields CDR1 MGHDK and CDR2 SYGVNS. Trimming cost V 6 bases and J 4 bases; bases outside gene matches: 8. The CDR3 here is CASSPIAGGRETQYF. The CDR3 DNA follows: TGTGCCAGCAGCCCCATAGCGGGAGGCAGAGAGACCCAGTACTTC.

The chain carries TRBV28 and TRBJ2-5; D is unresolved. Trimming cost V 1 base and J 7 bases, with 10 bases left between them. The germline V gene encodes CDR1 MDHEN and CDR2 SYDVKM. The CDR3 runs 13 residues. The CDR3 protein is CASSLLAPGTQYF. In nucleotides, the CDR3 is TGTGCCAGCAGTTTATTAGCCCCGGGGACCCAGTACTTC.

This clone occurred once. V usage is TRBV6-5 and J usage is TRBJ2-7; no definite D call. The CDR3 has 13 residues. Trimming left V 4 bases short and J 5 bases short, with 12 bases between. Germline CDR1 reads MNHEY; CDR2 reads SVGAGI. The CDR3 region has the DNA TGTGCCAGCAGTTTACGTGTTCGCGACGAGCAGTACTTC. Translated: CASSLRVRDEQYF.

This rearrangement joins TRBV10-3 to TRBJ1-2, with D hard to call. Trimming shortened V by 5 bases and J by 4 bases, and 11 bases separated the two germline ends. In germline, CDR1 is ENHRY, CDR2 SYGVKD. The CDR3 has 13 residues. CDR3 in amino acids: CAISNTGGYGYTF. CDR3 DNA: TGTGCCATCAGTAATACGGGAGGCTATGGCTACACCTTC.

The J gene is TRBJ2-3, the V gene TRBV5-1; D possibly corresponds to TRBD1 (5 bases). Per germline, CDR1 SGHRS and CDR2 YFSETQ. The CDR3 has 16 residues. V was pared by 2 bases and J by 0 bases, with 13 bases between. CDR3 loop: CASSLPTGGSTDTQYF. CDR3 DNA sequence: TGCGCCAGCAGCTTACCCACAGGTGGGAGCACAGATACGCAGTATTTT. Full variable domain (missing parts from reference TRBV5-1 and TRBJ2-3): KAGVTQTPRYLIKTRGQQVTLSCSPISGHRSVSWYQQTPGQGLQFLFEYFSETQRNKGNFPGRFSGRQFSNSRSEMNVSTLELGDSALYLCASSLPTGGSTDTQYFGPGTRLTVL.

This chain connects TRBV20-1 to TRBJ1-5; D uncertain. From germline, CDR1 is DFQATT and CDR2 SNEGSKA (reference sequence). This CDR3 contains 13 residues. V shed 6 bases and J shed 4 bases, with 13 bases lying between them. The CDR3: CSASPRKNQPQHF. The CDR3 DNA reads TGCAGTGCCAGTCCCAGAAAGAATCAGCCCCAGCATTTT.

The J gene is TRBJ1-5, the V gene TRBV6-2 or TRBV6-3; 7 positions agree with TRBD1. V was clipped by 5 bases and J by 0 bases; unmatched bases: 4. Germline values: CDR1 MNHEY, CDR2 SVGEGT. The CDR3 is made up of 15 amino acids. Here the CDR3 reads CASSIQGGSNQPQHF. CDR3 DNA: TGTGCCAGCAGTATCCAGGGGGGTAGCAATCAGCCCCAGCATTTT.

The rearrangement joins TRBV4-2 to TRBJ1-5; D is unresolved. Per germline, CDR1 LGHNA and CDR2 YNFKEQ. The CDR3 has 13 residues. The ends were cut back, 0 bases at V and 7 bases at J, with 7 bases in the middle. CDR3 in amino acids: CASSQERGQPQHF. The CDR3 DNA sequence: TGTGCCAGCAGCCAAGAACGAGGACAGCCCCAGCATTTT.

V is TRBV11-1 and J is TRBJ2-7; 11 nucleotides match TRBD2. The CDR3 length is 16 residues. V shed 5 bases, J shed 2 bases, and the junction held 8 bases outside the gene matches. Germline assignment: CDR1 SGHAT and CDR2 FQDESV (reference sequence). The CDR3 sequence: CASSLRTSGLTYEQYF. The CDR3 DNA follows: TGTGCCAGCAGCCTTCGGACTAGCGGGCTGACCTACGAGCAGTACTTC.

This chain joins TRBV7-9 and TRBJ1-2, with D possibly matching TRBD1 (5 bases). The V and J ends lost 1 base and 12 bases respectively, with 15 bases between them. From germline, CDR1 is SEHNR and CDR2 FQNEAQ (reference sequence). This CDR3 comprises 13 residues. The CDR3 bases are TGTGCCAGCAGCTTAGGGCAGGGTGACGGCCACACCTTC. Encoded protein: CASSLGQGDGHTF.

The chain recombines TRBV29-1 with TRBJ1-1; perhaps TRBD1 as D (6 bases). This CDR3 spans 13 amino acids. V was clipped by 3 bases and J by 0 bases, with 8 bases between them. Per germline, CDR1 SQVTM and CDR2 ANQGSEA. The CDR3 DNA reads as TGCAGCGTTGACCGACAGGTGAACACTGAAGCTTTCTTT. Its translation: CSVDRQVNTEAFF.

V is TRBV6-1 and J is TRBJ2-5; 12 nucleotides align to TRBD2. CDR1 and CDR2 from the germline V gene are MNHNS and SASEGT. The CDR3 has 16 amino acids. The ends lost 2 bases at V and 5 bases at J; junction bases unmatched: 6. CDR3 loop: CASSETLAGGVETQYF. CDR3 nucleotides: TGTGCCAGCAGTGAAACGCTAGCGGGAGGGGTGGAGACCCAGTACTTC.

This clone is a singleton in its sample. The gene calls are TRBV7-3 and TRBJ2-1, with 11 bases identical to TRBD2. This CDR3 is built from 16 residues. CDR1 is SGHTA and CDR2 is FQGTGA in the germline V gene. V gave up 4 bases and J gave up 6 bases; unmatched junction bases: 8. This CDR3 is CASSYTIGLAGNEQFF. DNA of the CDR3: TGTGCCAGCAGCTACACAATCGGACTAGCGGGCAATGAGCAGTTCTTC.

There are a few counts of this clone. The chain carries TRBV6-1 and TRBJ2-1; 11 bases map to TRBD2. Trimming removed 1 base from V and 8 bases from J; junction bases left unmatched: 13. In germline, CDR1 is MNHNS, CDR2 SASEGT. The CDR3 runs 18 residues. CDR3 amino acids: CASSEVRASGGPRDEQFF. CDR3 DNA sequence: TGTGCCAGCAGTGAAGTTCGGGCTAGCGGGGGGCCAAGGGATGAGCAGTTCTTC.